What follows are 2 T cell receptor beta chains derived from one specimen sequenced in a study of blood T cell repertoires in COVID-19. The data were produced by immunoSEQ multiplex PCR, yet TCRdb's version contains in-frame clones alone and is incomplete. The sample comprises 200,000 to 250,000 clones, around 80% of which are singletons, and over 7% rests with the top ten. The sequenced sample consisted of peripheral blood. The receptors come from a woman in her 70s with acute or convalescent COVID-19.

The chain couples TRBV6-5 to TRBJ1-3; D ambiguous. CDR1 is MNHEY and CDR2 is SVGAGI in the germline V gene. The germline V and J ends were trimmed by 11 bases and 5 bases, with 16 bases remaining between them. This CDR3 comprises 13 residues. Here the CDR3 reads CAVSPRGRNTIYF. DNA of the CDR3: TGTGCCGTTTCCCCCCGCGGGAGAAACACCATATATTTT.

This clone appeared once. This chain uses TRBV18 with TRBJ2-4; 8 nucleotides align to TRBD1. Germline V lookup: CDR1 KGHSH, CDR2 LQKENI. CDR3 length equals 17 residues. With V trimmed by 2 bases and J by 3 bases, 9 bases remained unmatched. This CDR3 is CASSPYLDRAFKNIQYF. CDR3 DNA sequence: TGTGCCAGCTCACCATATTTGGACAGGGCATTCAAAAACATTCAGTACTTC.